The T cell receptor beta chain under discussion was sequenced for a study of blood T cell repertoires in COVID-19. Germline V gene sequence: CDR1 MDHEN, CDR2 SYDVKM. Trimming at V came to 3 bases and at J to 7 bases, leaving 2 bases not matched to a gene. This CDR3 has 12 amino acids. The table came from immunoSEQ multiplex PCR; TCRdb's copy has only in-frame clones and leaves some out. The data hold tens of thousands of clones, with over 75% observed a single time. The chain links TRBV28 to TRBJ1-1, with 7 positions matching TRBD1. The receptor's source is a woman aged 55-75 years with acute or convalescent COVID-19. Specimen: peripheral blood. CDR3 sequence (DNA): TGTGCCAGCAGTTTGGCAGGGGGTGAAGCTTTCTTT. Its protein is CASSLAGGEAFF.